This is a list of T cell receptor beta chains from one sample in a study of cytomegalovirus exposure and HLA in healthy donors. Clones were sequenced by immunoSEQ multiplex PCR, and TCRdb holds only the in-frame ones, with some missing. This table has about 150,000 clones, about three fifths appearing once. The specimen sequenced was PBMCs. All receptors come from a woman aged 60-75 years in good health and CMV-seropositive. CDR3s include the opening cysteine and the closing phenylalanine or tryptophan. Each record gives: J gene, clone size, D gene, V gene, CDR3 DNA, CDR3 protein. The D gene is left open where the match is weak. Expanded clones are given a class, and other clones once, few, many or no size at all.

TRBJ2-2 | . | TRBD2 | TRBV7-3 | TGTGCCAGCAGCTTAAATCTAGCGGGAGGGCCGGGCGGGGAGCTGTTTTTT | CASSLNLAGGPGGELFF
TRBJ1-2 | few | . | TRBV5-1 | TGCGCCAGCAGCTCCCCGGACAGTACAAGGGATGGCTACACCTTC | CASSSPDSTRDGYTF
TRBJ2-7 | . | . | TRBV6-5 | TGTGCCAGCAGTTATAGGGGGGGCCTCGAGGAGCAGTACTTC | CASSYRGGLEEQYF
TRBJ2-7 | . | TRBD2 | TRBV6-5 | TGTGCCAGCAGTTACCTAGCGGCCTCCTACGAGCAGTACTTC | CASSYLAASYEQYF
TRBJ2-6 | few | TRBD1 | TRBV4-1 | TGCGCCAGCAGCCAGAGACAGGGGGCGAGTTTATCCCCGGACAACGTCCTGACTTTC | CASSQRQGASLSPDNVLTF
TRBJ2-3 | . | TRBD1 | TRBV5-8 | TGTGCCAGCAGCGGTCGACAGGGTAAAACAGATACGCAGTATTTT | CASSGRQGKTDTQYF
TRBJ2-5 | . | . | TRBV4-1 | TGCGCCAGCAGCCAAGTGAGGGAGGAAGAGACCCAGTACTTC | CASSQVREEETQYF
TRBJ2-3 | once | . | TRBV5-1 | TGCGCCAGCAGAGGAGAAAGCAGCACAGATACGCAGTATTTT | CASRGESSTDTQYF
TRBJ2-7 | few | TRBD2 | TRBV30 | TGTGCCTGGACTAACCTAGCGGGAGGGCCTATAGAATCCTACGAGCAGTACTTC | CAWTNLAGGPIESYEQYF
TRBJ2-1 | few | TRBD2 | TRBV5-1 | TGCGCCAGCAGCCTGGGACTAGCGGGAGCCAATGAGCAGTTCTTC | CASSLGLAGANEQFF
TRBJ2-3 | . | . | TRBV7-3 | TGTGCCAGCAGCTTAGCGGGCCTCACAGATACGCAGTATTTT | CASSLAGLTDTQYF
TRBJ2-3 | . | . | TRBV7-2 | TGTGCCAGCAGCTTAGGCGGGAACGGGGGAGATACGCAGTATTTT | CASSLGGNGGDTQYF
TRBJ1-4 | few | . | TRBV7-9 | TGTGCCAGCAGCTTAAGACACACTGCAACTAATGAAAAACTGTTTTTT | CASSLRHTATNEKLFF
TRBJ2-3 | . | TRBD2 | TRBV7-2 | TGTGCCAGCAGCGGTTCTAGCGGGAGGTTCACAGATACGCAGTATTTT | CASSGSSGRFTDTQYF
TRBJ1-5 | . | TRBD1 | TRBV23-1 | TGCGCCAGCAGTCCGGCGACAGGGGGAGACCAGCCCCAGCATTTT | CASSPATGGDQPQHF
TRBJ2-7 | . | . | TRBV4-1 | TGCGCCAGCAGCCGTGGGCTTACGGCGTCCTACGAGCAGTACTTC | CASSRGLTASYEQYF
TRBJ1-1 | few | . | TRBV7-9 | TGTGCCAGCAGCTTTCCATCGAACACTGAAGCTTTCTTT | CASSFPSNTEAFF
TRBJ1-5 | . | . | TRBV2 | TGTGCCAGCAGTTACAGCCTCAATCAGCCCCAGCATTTT | CASSYSLNQPQHF
TRBJ2-7 | . | TRBD2 | TRBV2 | TGTGCCATGAGCGGGACTAGCGGGACCCACCATACCTACGAGCAGTACTTC | CAMSGTSGTHHTYEQYF
TRBJ2-7 | . | TRBD2 | TRBV2 | TGTGCCAGCAGATGGACTAGCGGGCCTTACGAGCAGTACTTC | CASRWTSGPYEQYF
TRBJ1-5 | . | . | TRBV7-9 | TGTGCCAGCAGCTTAGAACTCAATCAGCCCCAGCATTTT | CASSLELNQPQHF
TRBJ2-1 | . | TRBD2 | TRBV28 | TGTGCCAGCAGCCGACCGCTAGCGGGAGGCAACTCCTACAATGAGCAGTTCTTC | CASSRPLAGGNSYNEQFF
TRBJ1-2 | . | TRBD1 | TRBV6-5 | TGTGCCAGCAGTATCCGGACAGGGAGTGGCTATGGCTACACCTTC | CASSIRTGSGYGYTF
TRBJ2-7 | . | TRBD2 | TRBV4-2 | TGTGCCAGCAGCCAAGGGGCAAGCGGGAGTTTCAACGAGCAGTACTTC | CASSQGASGSFNEQYF
TRBJ2-1 | few | TRBD2 | TRBV19 | TGTGCCAGTAGTATTCTAGCGGGAGGATCTAGCTCCTACAATGAGCAGTTCTTC | CASSILAGGSSSYNEQFF
TRBJ2-3 | few | TRBD2 | TRBV4-3 | TGCGCCAGCAGCCAAGGCGGGAGAACAGATACGCAGTATTTT | CASSQGGRTDTQYF
TRBJ2-7 | . | TRBD2 | TRBV4-1 | TGCGCCAGCACCTTGACTAGCGGGAGCTACGAGCAGTACTTC | CASTLTSGSYEQYF
TRBJ2-5 | . | TRBD2 | TRBV5-1 | TGCGCCAGCAGCTTGAGGACTAGCGGGGTTTCAGAGACCCAGTACTTC | CASSLRTSGVSETQYF
TRBJ2-2 | . | . | TRBV28 | TGTGCCAGCAGTTTACGTACAGGGAGGAACACCGGGGAGCTGTTTTTT | CASSLRTGRNTGELFF
TRBJ1-2 | . | . | TRBV5-1 | TGCGCCAGCAGCTTGACCCTCTATCCGACAGGCGGAGGAGGCTACACCTTC | CASSLTLYPTGGGGYTF
TRBJ1-1 | . | . | TRBV7-2 | TGTGCCAGCCGGGGGGATACTGAAGCTTTCTTT | CASRGDTEAFF
TRBJ1-1 | once | . | TRBV18 | TGTGCCAGCTCACCACCGACCAGGGGAAGGGGTGAAGCTTTCTTT | CASSPPTRGRGEAFF
TRBJ2-3 | . | TRBD2 | TRBV6-6 | TGTGCCAGCAGGACGGGACTAGTAGATTCTTACGATACGCAGTATTTT | CASRTGLVDSYDTQYF
TRBJ1-4 | . | TRBD1 | TRBV29-1 | TGCAGCGCCCAGGGGGCCAGAGCCGAAAAACTGTTTTTT | CSAQGARAEKLFF
TRBJ2-5 | . | TRBD1 | TRBV28 | TGTGCCAGCAGTTTAGAGGGGGCAAAGACCCAGTACTTC | CASSLEGAKTQYF
TRBJ2-1 | few | . | TRBV6-6 | TGTGCCAGCAGTTACCAAAGGGGCTGGCAGTTCTTC | CASSYQRGWQFF
TRBJ1-2 | few | TRBD1 | TRBV9 | TGTGCCAGCAGCGTAGGGGACAGGCCTAACTATGGCTACACCTTC | CASSVGDRPNYGYTF
TRBJ2-1 | . | TRBD2 | TRBV4-3 | TGCGCCAGCAGCGAGACTAGCGGGAGTAGGGTTGAGCAGTTCTTC | CASSETSGSRVEQFF
TRBJ2-7 | few | . | TRBV7-2 | TGTGCCAGCGCCCGGAGGGACGTCTACGAGCAGTACTTC | CASARRDVYEQYF
TRBJ1-1 | . | . | TRBV19 | TGTGCCAGTAGTATATTCAGGACAAACACTGAAGCTTTCTTT | CASSIFRTNTEAFF
TRBJ2-7 | few | TRBD1 | TRBV30 | TGTGCCTCCGGTAGACAGGGGGCTTACGAGCAGTACTTC | CASGRQGAYEQYF